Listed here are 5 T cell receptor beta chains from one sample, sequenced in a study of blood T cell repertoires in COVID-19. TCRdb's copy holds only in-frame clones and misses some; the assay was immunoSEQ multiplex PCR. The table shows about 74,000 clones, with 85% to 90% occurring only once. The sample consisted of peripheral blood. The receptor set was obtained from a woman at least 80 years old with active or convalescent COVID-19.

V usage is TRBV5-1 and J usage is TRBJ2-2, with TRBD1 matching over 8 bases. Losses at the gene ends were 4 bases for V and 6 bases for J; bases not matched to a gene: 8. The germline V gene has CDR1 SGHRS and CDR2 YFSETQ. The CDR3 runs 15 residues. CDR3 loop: CASSPGQGWAGELFF. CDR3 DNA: TGCGCCAGCAGCCCCGGACAGGGATGGGCCGGGGAGCTGTTTTTT.

The CDR3 region is CASSLNSVNTGELFF. In nucleotides, the CDR3 is TGCGCCAGCAGCCTAAATAGCGTGAACACCGGGGAGCTGTTTTTT. The gene calls are TRBV4-3 and TRBJ2-2, with D possibly matching TRBD2 (5 bases). With 4 bases removed from V and 1 base from J, the gap between germline ends came to 10 bases. Germline CDR1 LGHNA, CDR2 YSLEER. This CDR3 comprises 15 residues.

CDR3 residues: CASSYFRGGTEAFF. In DNA, the CDR3 is TGTGCCAGCAGTTATTTCCGGGGTGGCACTGAAGCTTTCTTT. The V gene is TRBV6-5, the J gene TRBJ1-1; no reliable D call. This CDR3 has 14 residues. Germline assignment: CDR1 MNHEY and CDR2 SVGAGI. V was trimmed by 3 bases and J by 4 bases, leaving 12 bases between them.

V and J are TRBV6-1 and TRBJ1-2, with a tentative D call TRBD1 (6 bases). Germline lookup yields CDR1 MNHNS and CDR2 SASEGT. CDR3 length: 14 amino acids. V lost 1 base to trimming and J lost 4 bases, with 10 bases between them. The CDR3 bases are TGTGCCAGCAGTGAAGGGGGGGGCCCCTATGGCTACACCTTC. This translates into CASSEGGGPYGYTF.

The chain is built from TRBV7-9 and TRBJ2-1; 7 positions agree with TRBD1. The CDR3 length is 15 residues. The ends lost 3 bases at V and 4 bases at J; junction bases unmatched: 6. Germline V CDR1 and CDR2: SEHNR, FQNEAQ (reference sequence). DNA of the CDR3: TGTGCCAGCAGCTTCCCCCCGGGACAGTACAATGAGCAGTTCTTC. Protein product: CASSFPPGQYNEQFF.